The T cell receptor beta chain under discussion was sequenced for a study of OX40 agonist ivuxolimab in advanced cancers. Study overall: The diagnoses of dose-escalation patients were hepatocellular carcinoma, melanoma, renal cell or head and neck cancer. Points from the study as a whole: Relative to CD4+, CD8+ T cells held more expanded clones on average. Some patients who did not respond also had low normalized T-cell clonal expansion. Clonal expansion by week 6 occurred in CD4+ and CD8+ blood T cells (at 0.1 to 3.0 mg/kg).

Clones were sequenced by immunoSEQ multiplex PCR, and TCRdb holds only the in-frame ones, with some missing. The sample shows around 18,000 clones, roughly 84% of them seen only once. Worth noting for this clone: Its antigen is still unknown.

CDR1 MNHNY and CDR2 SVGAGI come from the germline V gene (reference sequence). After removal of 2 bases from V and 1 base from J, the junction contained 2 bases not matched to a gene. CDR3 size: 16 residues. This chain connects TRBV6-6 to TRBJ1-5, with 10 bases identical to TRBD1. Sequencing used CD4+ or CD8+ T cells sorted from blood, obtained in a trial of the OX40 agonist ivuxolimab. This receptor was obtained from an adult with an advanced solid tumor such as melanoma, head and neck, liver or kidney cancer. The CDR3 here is CASSYGDRGSNQPQHF. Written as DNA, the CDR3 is TGTGCCAGCAGTTACGGGGACAGGGGAAGCAATCAGCCCCAGCATTTT.